The sample holds many counts of the clone carrying this TCR beta chain. Its matching antigen is unknown. The sample is drawn from a study of metastatic and nonmetastatic thyroid tumors. Findings and caveats of the study: The study reportedly found significantly higher TCR beta diversity in malignant thyroid tumors than benign nodules, in blood and tumor.

The CDR3 has 13 residues. V shed 4 bases and J 10 bases; nucleotides not matched to a gene: 5. CDR1 is SQVTM, CDR2 ANQGSEA, per germline. TCRdb used MiXCR to call clones anew from the PCR reads. Of approximately 15,000 clones listed, around 28% are singletons. Each patient came to thyroid surgery without any prior treatment (of any kind). This sequence was found in a male donor with papillary thyroid cancer or a benign thyroid nodule (not recorded which). Some clones in this sample may be carry-over from other donors' samples. V and J are TRBV29-1 and TRBJ2-1, with 12 bases that match TRBD2. Sequenced sample: tumor tissue. This chain's CDR3 is CSVGLAGDIEQFF. As DNA, the CDR3 is TGCAGCGTTGGACTAGCGGGAGATATCGAGCAGTTCTTC.